The source of this TCR beta chain is a study of PD-L1 blockade in urothelial cancer. This clone came up once. Clones were sequenced by immunoSEQ multiplex PCR, and TCRdb holds only the in-frame ones, with some missing. Found here are 37,000 or so clones, 82% of them singletons; the top ten hold around 20%. Material: PBMCs, obtained around atezolizumab (anti-PD-L1) treatment. This sequence was found in a man aged 55 to 69 with urothelial cancer.

The CDR3 nucleotides are TGTGCCAGCACCCCCTTAGGGACTGGTGAGCAGTACTTC. Translation gives CASTPLGTGEQYF. The genes are TRBV2 and TRBJ2-7; D is perhaps TRBD2 (6 bases). This CDR3 contains 13 residues. Germline V lookup: CDR1 SNHLY, CDR2 FYNNEI. The ends were cut back, 7 bases at V and 7 bases at J, with 17 bases in the middle. The whole variable domain, filled in from reference TRBV2 and TRBJ2-7, reads EPEVTQTPSHQVTQMGQEVILRCVPISNHLYFYWYRQILGQKVEFLVSFYNNEISEKSEIFDDQFSVERPDGSNFTLKIRSTKLEDSAMYFCASTPLGTGEQYFGPGTRLTVT.